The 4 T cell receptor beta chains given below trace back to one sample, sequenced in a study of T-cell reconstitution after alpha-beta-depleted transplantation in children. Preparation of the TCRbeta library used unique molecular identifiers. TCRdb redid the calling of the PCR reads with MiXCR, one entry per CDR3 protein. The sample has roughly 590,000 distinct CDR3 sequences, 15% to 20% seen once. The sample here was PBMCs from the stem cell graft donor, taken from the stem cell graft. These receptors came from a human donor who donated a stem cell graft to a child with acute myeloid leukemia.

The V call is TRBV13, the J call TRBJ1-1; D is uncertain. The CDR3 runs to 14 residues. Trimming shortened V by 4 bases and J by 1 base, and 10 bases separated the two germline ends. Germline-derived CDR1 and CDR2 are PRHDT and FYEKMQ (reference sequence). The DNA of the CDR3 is TGTGCCAGCAGCTCCCGTAGGGAGAACACTGAAGCTTTCTTT. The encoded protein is CASSSRRENTEAFF.

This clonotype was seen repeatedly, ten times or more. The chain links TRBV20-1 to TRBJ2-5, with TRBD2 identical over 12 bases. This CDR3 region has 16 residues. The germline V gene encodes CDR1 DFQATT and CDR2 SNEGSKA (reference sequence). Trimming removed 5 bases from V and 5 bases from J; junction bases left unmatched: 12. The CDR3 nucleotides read TGCAGTGCTTATCTAGCGGGGGGGCCGGTCGGCGAGACCCAGTACTTC. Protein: CSAYLAGGPVGETQYF.

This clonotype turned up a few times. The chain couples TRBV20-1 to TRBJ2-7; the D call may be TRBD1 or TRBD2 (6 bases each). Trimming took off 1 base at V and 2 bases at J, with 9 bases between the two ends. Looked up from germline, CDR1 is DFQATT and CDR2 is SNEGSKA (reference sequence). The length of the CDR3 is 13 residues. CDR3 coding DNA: TGCAGTGCTAGAGGCGGGACAACCTACGAGCAGTACTTC. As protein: CSARGGTTYEQYF.

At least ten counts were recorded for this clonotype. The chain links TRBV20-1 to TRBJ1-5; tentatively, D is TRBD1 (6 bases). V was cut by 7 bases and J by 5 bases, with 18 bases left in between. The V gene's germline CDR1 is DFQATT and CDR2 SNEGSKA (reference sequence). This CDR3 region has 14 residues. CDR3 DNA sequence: TGCAGTGTCCCGGGAGGGGGGCATGATCAGCCCCAGCATTTT. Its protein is CSVPGGGHDQPQHF.